The entry below describes one T cell receptor beta chain. Different DNA sequences within this sample yield the same CDR3. This CDR3 has 11 amino acids. Per germline, CDR1 DFQATT and CDR2 SNEGSKA (reference sequence). Trimming took 0 bases from V and 8 from J, leaving 7 bases between them. Per the study methods: Estimated nucleated cell counts came from reference gene primer amplification. Measured with immunoSEQ multiplex PCR; TCRdb has only the in-frame clones, and not every one. V and J calls and clone size are copied from that table; D and trimming were computed from the DNA. Of over 100,000 clones listed, approximately 80% are singletons. The entry originates in a study of blood T cell repertoires in COVID-19. Overall study context: From the United States, Italy and Spain came samples of acute and convalescent COVID-19.

This clonotype was obtained from a woman older than 75 with acute or convalescent COVID-19. The V call is TRBV20-1, the J call TRBJ1-2; no firm D call. The sample consisted of peripheral blood. The CDR3 DNA is TGCAGTGCTAGAGATCTGGAGGGCTACACCTTC. This gives the protein CSARDLEGYTF.